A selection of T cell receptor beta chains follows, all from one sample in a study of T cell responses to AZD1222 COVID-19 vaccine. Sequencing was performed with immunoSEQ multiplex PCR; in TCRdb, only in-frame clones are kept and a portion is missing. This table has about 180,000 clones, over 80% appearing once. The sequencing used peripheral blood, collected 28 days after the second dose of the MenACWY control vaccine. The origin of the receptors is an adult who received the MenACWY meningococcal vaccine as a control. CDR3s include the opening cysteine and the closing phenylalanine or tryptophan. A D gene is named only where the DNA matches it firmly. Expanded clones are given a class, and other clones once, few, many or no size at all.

CDR3: CASSLGAGGLALVGETQYF
DNA: TGTGCCAGCAGCTTAGGGGCAGGGGGTCTGGCGTTGGTTGGAGAGACCCAGTACTTC
D: TRBD1
size: NA
J: TRBJ2-5
V: TRBV7-8

CDR3: CATSRDNRGDNYGYTF
DNA: TGTGCCACCAGCAGAGATAACAGGGGTGATAACTATGGCTACACCTTC
D: TRBD1
size: NA
J: TRBJ1-2
V: TRBV15

CDR3: CASSRTVRTDTQYF
DNA: TGTGCCAGCAGCCGCACCGTTCGCACAGATACGCAGTATTTT
D: NA
size: NA
J: TRBJ2-3
V: TRBV2

CDR3: CASRPMGNYEQYF
DNA: TGCGCCAGCAGACCCATGGGGAACTACGAGCAGTACTTC
D: NA
size: NA
J: TRBJ2-7
V: TRBV5-1

CDR3: CATAGGGAGDTQYF
DNA: TGTGCCACCGCCGGGGGAGGGGCCGGGGATACGCAGTATTTT
D: TRBD2
size: NA
J: TRBJ2-3
V: TRBV24-1

CDR3: CASSPRDRLYGYTF
DNA: TGTGCCAGCAGCCCCCGGGACAGGCTCTATGGCTACACCTTC
D: TRBD1
size: NA
J: TRBJ1-2
V: TRBV14

CDR3: CAWSFGVAGTDTQYF
DNA: TGTGCCTGGAGCTTCGGGGTCGCGGGCACAGATACGCAGTATTTT
D: NA
size: NA
J: TRBJ2-3
V: TRBV30

CDR3: CASSFYLNEAFF
DNA: TGTGCCAGCAGCTTTTACTTAAATGAAGCTTTCTTT
D: NA
size: NA
J: TRBJ1-1
V: TRBV13

CDR3: CASSTRTGYGYTF
DNA: TGTGCCAGTAGTACCCGAACAGGTTATGGCTACACCTTC
D: NA
size: NA
J: TRBJ1-2
V: TRBV19

CDR3: CASSGPGSYNEQFF
DNA: TGTGCCAGCAGCGGACCAGGCTCCTACAATGAGCAGTTCTTC
D: NA
size: NA
J: TRBJ2-1
V: TRBV6-5

CDR3: CASSNLLDIQETQYF
DNA: TGTGCCAGCAGCAACCTCCTAGACATCCAAGAGACCCAGTACTTC
D: NA
size: NA
J: TRBJ2-5
V: TRBV7-9

CDR3: CASSVLGSGVGQPQHF
DNA: TGTGCCAGCAGTGTCCTGGGATCAGGGGTCGGTCAGCCCCAGCATTTT
D: NA
size: few
J: TRBJ1-5
V: TRBV6-1

CDR3: CARDRDRGSYEQYF
DNA: TGTGCCAGAGACCGGGACAGGGGTTCCTACGAGCAGTACTTC
D: NA
size: once
J: TRBJ2-7
V: TRBV21-1

CDR3: CSAAGERAFF
DNA: TGCAGTGCGGCGGGGGAACGTGCTTTCTTT
D: NA
size: NA
J: TRBJ1-1
V: TRBV20-1

CDR3: CASSNRAQFVPLDF
DNA: TGTGCCAGTAGTAACAGAGCCCAGTTCGTACCCCTCGACTTC
D: NA
size: NA
J: TRBJ1-2
V: TRBV19

CDR3: CASSQEVRLGTGELFF
DNA: TGTGCCAGCAGCCAAGAGGTCAGACTGGGCACCGGGGAGCTGTTTTTT
D: NA
size: NA
J: TRBJ2-2
V: TRBV3-1/TRBV3-2

CDR3: CASSRQGISTEAFF
DNA: TGTGCCAGCAGTCGACAGGGTATTTCGACTGAAGCTTTCTTT
D: TRBD1
size: NA
J: TRBJ1-1
V: TRBV7-9

CDR3: CASSHDTGRSTEAFF
DNA: TGCGCCAGCAGCCATGACACAGGGAGGAGCACTGAAGCTTTCTTT
D: NA
size: NA
J: TRBJ1-1
V: TRBV4-1

CDR3: CASSDVWSLDSPLHF
DNA: TGTGCCAGCAGTGATGTGTGGTCCCTGGATTCACCCCTCCACTTT
D: NA
size: NA
J: TRBJ1-6
V: TRBV6-1

CDR3: CAITNTLDSPLHF
DNA: TGTGCCATCACGAACACGCTGGATTCACCCCTCCACTTT
D: NA
size: NA
J: TRBJ1-6
V: TRBV10-3

CDR3: CAAASDGSTPEAFF
DNA: TGTGCCGCAGCCTCGGACGGGAGTACCCCTGAAGCTTTCTTT
D: NA
size: NA
J: TRBJ1-1
V: TRBV10-3

CDR3: CASSRQGASYNSPLHF
DNA: TGTGCCAGCAGTCGACAGGGGGCGTCCTATAATTCACCCCTCCACTTT
D: TRBD1
size: NA
J: TRBJ1-6
V: TRBV6-6

CDR3: CASSPGTSGGAYNEQFF
DNA: TGTGCCAGCAGCCCAGGGACTAGCGGGGGGGCCTACAATGAGCAGTTCTTC
D: TRBD2
size: NA
J: TRBJ2-1
V: TRBV11-3

CDR3: CASSPDRGGETQYF
DNA: TGTGCCAGCAGCCCGGACAGGGGGGGAGAGACCCAGTACTTC
D: TRBD1
size: NA
J: TRBJ2-5
V: TRBV7-9

CDR3: CASSYLPANTEAFF
DNA: TGCGCCAGCAGCTATCTGCCGGCGAACACTGAAGCTTTCTTT
D: NA
size: NA
J: TRBJ1-1
V: TRBV5-1

CDR3: CAWEANRKLFF
DNA: TGTGCCTGGGAGGCGAATAGGAAACTGTTTTTT
D: NA
size: once
J: TRBJ1-4
V: TRBV30

CDR3: CASSSGGNTIYF
DNA: TGTGCCAGCAGCTCGGGGGGAAACACCATATATTTT
D: NA
size: NA
J: TRBJ1-3
V: TRBV5-6

CDR3: CASSPWTDEQFF
DNA: TGTGCCAGCAGCCCGTGGACAGATGAGCAGTTCTTC
D: NA
size: NA
J: TRBJ2-1
V: TRBV7-6

CDR3: CASSSTDSSYNEQFF
DNA: TGTGCCAGCAGTTCGACAGATAGCTCCTACAATGAGCAGTTCTTC
D: NA
size: NA
J: TRBJ2-1
V: TRBV27

CDR3: CASSITPYSNQPQHF
DNA: TGTGCCAGTAGTATAACCCCTTATAGCAATCAGCCCCAGCATTTT
D: NA
size: NA
J: TRBJ1-5
V: TRBV19

CDR3: CASSPTGGNQPQHF
DNA: TGTGCCAGCAGCCCGACAGGGGGCAATCAGCCCCAGCATTTT
D: TRBD1
size: few
J: TRBJ1-5
V: TRBV3-1/TRBV3-2

CDR3: CASSPSDRGRHEAFF
DNA: TGTGCCAGCAGCCCCTCCGACAGGGGCCGCCATGAAGCTTTCTTT
D: TRBD1
size: NA
J: TRBJ1-1
V: TRBV11-2

CDR3: CASSQEGDSGNTIYF
DNA: TGCGCCAGCAGCCAAGAGGGAGACTCTGGAAACACCATATATTTT
D: NA
size: once
J: TRBJ1-3
V: TRBV4-3

CDR3: CASSVTASNTGELFF
DNA: TGTGCCAGCAGCGTAACAGCATCGAACACCGGGGAGCTGTTTTTT
D: NA
size: NA
J: TRBJ2-2
V: TRBV9

CDR3: CASSLLGISYNSPLHF
DNA: TGTGCCAGCAGCTTGCTGGGAATCTCCTATAATTCACCCCTCCACTTT
D: NA
size: NA
J: TRBJ1-6
V: TRBV5-6

CDR3: CASSVGTGGDIPEAFF
DNA: TGTGCCAGCAGCGTAGGAACGGGTGGGGACATACCTGAAGCTTTCTTT
D: NA
size: NA
J: TRBJ1-1
V: TRBV9

CDR3: CASGQGAKNIQYF
DNA: TGTGCCAGCGGACAGGGGGCCAAAAACATTCAGTACTTC
D: TRBD1
size: NA
J: TRBJ2-4
V: TRBV5-6

CDR3: CASGGVNYEQYF
DNA: TGTGCCAGCGGCGGTGTAAACTACGAGCAGTACTTC
D: NA
size: NA
J: TRBJ2-7
V: TRBV6-5

CDR3: CASSIGPGANYGYTF
DNA: TGTGCCAGTAGTATCGGCCCGGGGGCTAACTATGGCTACACCTTC
D: NA
size: NA
J: TRBJ1-2
V: TRBV19

CDR3: CSASNPGNQPQHF
DNA: TGCAGTGCTAGTAATCCAGGCAATCAGCCCCAGCATTTT
D: NA
size: NA
J: TRBJ1-5
V: TRBV20-1

CDR3: CASSPGTGEQYF
DNA: TGTGCCAGCAGCCCGGGGACCGGCGAGCAGTACTTC
D: NA
size: NA
J: TRBJ2-7
V: TRBV9

CDR3: CASSSLGRQETQYF
DNA: TGTGCCAGCAGCTCGTTGGGTCGGCAAGAGACCCAGTACTTC
D: NA
size: once
J: TRBJ2-5
V: TRBV27